This entry lists 30 T cell receptor beta chains sequenced from one sample in a study of T-cell memory formation after mild COVID-19. TCRdb called the 5' RACE reads again in MiXCR, with one record for every CDR3 protein. This sample has around 80,000 distinct CDR3 sequences; 10% to 15% occur once, and the top ten carry roughly 40%. What was sequenced was PBMCs or a T cell subset sorted from them (not recorded which). The origin of the receptors is a man younger than 30 who had mild COVID-19 (a few samples of this study predate the infection). Cell type and time point are not known.

This clonotype has only a few counts. The chain carries TRBV15 and TRBJ2-2, with 8 bases fitting TRBD2. Germline values: CDR1 LNHNV, CDR2 YYDKDF (reference sequence). The CDR3 sequence is 17 residues long. Germline trimming cut 6 bases from V and 5 bases from J; bases unmatched to any gene: 14. CDR3 DNA sequence: TGTGCCACCAGTCCTAACCTGTCGGGGGGGCCGACCGGGGAGCTGTTTTTT. This gives the protein CATSPNLSGGPTGELFF.

The chain recombines TRBV27 with TRBJ1-1, with a tentative D call TRBD1 (6 bases). Between the trimmed V and J ends, which lost 8 bases and 2 bases, there was a span of 15 bases. The CDR3 length is 14 residues. The V gene's germline CDR1 is MNHEY and CDR2 SMNVEV (reference sequence). The CDR3 is CASHGTPVNTEAFF. The CDR3 DNA reads TGTGCCAGCCATGGGACACCAGTCAACACTGAAGCTTTCTTT.

The rearrangement uses TRBV6-5 and TRBJ2-1; 9 nucleotides match TRBD1. Losses at the gene ends were 7 bases for V and 14 bases for J; bases not matched to a gene: 9. Germline V gene lookup returns CDR1 MNHEY and CDR2 SVGAGI. This CDR3 is 12 amino acids long. The CDR3 here is CASNKDRGYEFF. CDR3 sequence (DNA): TGTGCCAGCAACAAAGACAGGGGGTACGAGTTCTTC.

CDR3 DNA sequence: TGTGCTAGTGACTTCCTGGGAGGGACTGAAGCTTTCTTT. It yields the protein CASDFLGGTEAFF. This rearrangement joins TRBV12-5 to TRBJ1-1, with no clear D. The V gene lost 7 bases and the J gene lost 5 bases, with 14 bases spanning the gap. This CDR3 is 13 amino acids long. The germline gives CDR1 LGHNT, CDR2 FRNRAP.

CDR3 coding DNA: TGCGCCAGCAGCCAACGGGCGTTTAGCAATCAGCCCCAGCATTTT. It specifies CASSQRAFSNQPQHF. The J gene is TRBJ1-5, the V gene TRBV4-1; D not resolved. From germline, CDR1 is MGHRA and CDR2 YSYEKL. V was shortened by 2 bases and J by 0 bases, with 8 bases between the two germline ends. The CDR3 is 15 amino acids.

Only a few counts were recorded for this clonotype. The rearrangement uses TRBV7-9 and TRBJ2-1, with D possibly TRBD2 on 7 matching bases. The germline V gene encodes CDR1 SEHNR and CDR2 FQNEAQ (reference sequence). This CDR3 region has 15 residues. Between the trimmed V and J ends, which lost 4 bases and 4 bases, there was a span of 14 bases. The CDR3 sequence is CASSSEGGEYNEQFF. The CDR3 DNA is TGTGCCAGCAGCTCAGAGGGGGGGGAGTACAATGAGCAGTTCTTC.

V usage is TRBV4-1 and J usage is TRBJ1-1, with D unclear. V lost 5 bases and J lost 3, with 13 bases in between. Germline CDR1 MGHRA, CDR2 YSYEKL. There are 14 residues in the CDR3. Here the CDR3 DNA reads TGCGCCAGCAGCTCCTATAGGGAGGACACTGAAGCTTTCTTT. Translated, it gives CASSSYREDTEAFF.

This clonotype has just a few counts. The CDR3 loop reads CASSPRGGPADTQYF. CDR3 sequence (DNA): TGCGCCAGCAGCCCCCGGGGCGGACCGGCAGATACGCAGTATTTT. The rearrangement uses TRBV5-1 and TRBJ2-3; D possibly matches TRBD1 or TRBD2 (5 bases each). There are 15 residues in the CDR3. Germline V gives CDR1 SGHRS, CDR2 YFSETQ. The V end was cut by 4 bases, the J end by 4 bases, with 16 bases between.

V is TRBV4-3 and J is TRBJ2-2, with D unresolved. This CDR3 spans 14 amino acids. Germline values: CDR1 LGHNA, CDR2 YSLEER. V lost 3 bases to trimming and J lost 7 bases, with 12 bases between them. As DNA, the CDR3 is TGCGCCAGCAGCCAGTATTGGTGGGGCGGGGAGCTGTTTTTT. Its protein is CASSQYWWGGELFF.

The chain joins TRBV20-1 to TRBJ2-3; 7 nucleotides line up with TRBD2. Germline V gene lookup returns CDR1 DFQATT and CDR2 SNEGSKA (reference sequence). The J segment lost 3 bases and the V segment lost 6 bases, leaving 12 bases of the junction unmatched. The CDR3 totals 15 residues. CDR3 protein: CSARNGDYGTDTQYF. CDR3 nucleotide sequence: TGCAGTGCCCGCAATGGGGACTATGGAACAGATACGCAGTATTTT.

CDR3 in amino acids: CASSTHRTGDANTGELFF. The CDR3 DNA reads TGCGCCAGCAGCACTCACCGGACAGGGGATGCGAACACCGGGGAGCTGTTTTTT. This rearrangement joins TRBV5-1 to TRBJ2-2, with 9 positions matching TRBD1. V lost 4 bases to trimming and J lost 0 bases; unmatched junction nucleotides: 10. The germline V gene encodes CDR1 SGHRS and CDR2 YFSETQ. CDR3 length: 18 amino acids. Drawing the rest from reference TRBV5-1 and TRBJ2-2, the complete variable domain is KAGVTQTPRYLIKTRGQQVTLSCSPISGHRSVSWYQQTPGQGLQFLFEYFSETQRNKGNFPGRFSGRQFSNSRSEMNVSTLELGDSALYLCASSTHRTGDANTGELFFGEGSRLTVL.

This clonotype has at least ten counts. V gene TRBV7-6 combines with J gene TRBJ2-3; 12 nucleotides line up with TRBD2. CDR1 SGHVS and CDR2 FNYEAQ come from the germline V gene. This CDR3 is 18 amino acids long. With V trimmed by 3 bases and J by 5 bases, 12 bases remained unmatched. CDR3 DNA: TGTGCCAGCAGCTTGTGGGTACTAGCGGGGGGCCGTGGAGATACGCAGTATTTT. Its protein is CASSLWVLAGGRGDTQYF.

This clonotype came up a few times. The chain combines TRBV5-1 with TRBJ2-1; D remains unclear. Trimming stripped 6 bases from V and 8 bases from J, with 12 bases between. The CDR3 sequence is 12 residues long. Germline V gene sequence: CDR1 SGHRS, CDR2 YFSETQ. The CDR3 loop reads CASTSSFDEQFF. The CDR3 bases are TGCGCCAGCACGAGTAGCTTCGATGAGCAGTTCTTC. Using reference TRBV5-1 and TRBJ2-1 for the parts outside the CDR3, the full variable domain is KAGVTQTPRYLIKTRGQQVTLSCSPISGHRSVSWYQQTPGQGLQFLFEYFSETQRNKGNFPGRFSGRQFSNSRSEMNVSTLELGDSALYLCASTSSFDEQFFGPGTRLTVL.

This clonotype was seen a few times. The gene calls are TRBV20-1 and TRBJ2-7; 8 bases fit TRBD1. The CDR3 is made up of 13 amino acids. Germline CDR1 DFQATT, CDR2 SNEGSKA (reference sequence). The junction had 4 bases not matched to a gene; V was cut back by 4 bases and J by 2 bases. CDR3 sequence reads: CSATGTGTYEQYF. For the CDR3, the DNA is TGCAGTGCTACCGGGACAGGTACCTACGAGCAGTACTTC.

This clonotype was seen ten or more times. This chain links TRBV7-2 with TRBJ2-1, with D possibly TRBD2 on 5 matching bases. V shed 0 bases and J shed 0 bases, with 15 bases lying between them. This CDR3 spans 18 amino acids. Germline V lookup: CDR1 SGHTA, CDR2 FQGNSA. The CDR3 region is CASSLARSERSSYNEQFF. The CDR3 DNA is TGTGCCAGCAGCTTAGCGCGGTCTGAGCGGAGCTCCTACAATGAGCAGTTCTTC.

This clonotype has more than one count but fewer than ten. The chain combines TRBV14 with TRBJ2-2; weak D call: TRBD1 (6 bases). Trimming removed 4 bases from V and 1 base from J, with 10 bases in between. This CDR3 spans 15 amino acids. Germline V gene data show CDR1 as SGHDN and CDR2 as FVKESK. The CDR3 nucleotides read TGTGCCAGCAGCCTAGCACAGGGGAACACCGGGGAGCTGTTTTTT. Its protein product is CASSLAQGNTGELFF.

This clonotype was seen only a few times. The CDR3 coding sequence is TGCAGTGCCCCCGAAGGGATCTTAGGCTACACCTTC. It is translated as CSAPEGILGYTF. V and J are TRBV20-1 and TRBJ1-2, with no clear D. The V end lost 6 bases, the J end lost 8 bases, and 16 bases lay between the germline ends. CDR1 and CDR2 (germline): DFQATT, SNEGSKA (reference sequence). The CDR3 has 12 amino acids.

The sample holds many counts of this clonotype. The chain employs TRBV18 and TRBJ2-3; the match to TRBD1 covers 7 bases. V lost 4 bases, J lost 0 bases, and 4 bases stayed unmatched. There are 15 residues in the CDR3. Germline V gives CDR1 KGHSH, CDR2 LQKENI. The CDR3 nucleotides read TGTGCCAGCTCACAGAGGGGGCAAAGCACAGATACGCAGTATTTT. Translation: CASSQRGQSTDTQYF.

This clonotype was seen a few times. The V and J genes are TRBV7-6 and TRBJ2-3, with 14 bases identical to TRBD2. This CDR3 region has 15 residues. Per germline, CDR1 SGHVS and CDR2 FNYEAQ. J was trimmed by 4 bases and V by 5 bases; bases with no gene match: 2. The chain's CDR3 is CASSKTSGGADTQYF. The CDR3 DNA follows: TGTGCCAGCAGCAAGACTAGCGGGGGGGCAGATACGCAGTATTTT. The complete variable domain, with remaining parts taken from reference TRBV7-6 and TRBJ2-3, reads GAGVSQSPRYKVTKRGQDVALRCDPISGHVSLYWYRQALGQGPEFLTYFNYEAQQDKSGLPNDRFSAERPEGSISTLTIQRTEQRDSAMYRCASSKTSGGADTQYFGPGTRLTVL.

The chain has TRBV6-2 or TRBV6-3 and TRBJ1-1; D is ambiguous. Trimming cost V 0 bases and J 10 bases, with 15 bases left between them. Germline CDR1 MNHEY, CDR2 SVGEGT. This CDR3 is built from 14 residues. CDR3 loop: CASSYSGKLNRAFF. In DNA form, the CDR3 reads TGTGCCAGCAGTTACTCGGGGAAGTTGAACCGAGCTTTCTTT.

The CDR3 loop is CASASSDNFSYEQYV. The CDR3 DNA reads as TGTGCCAGCGCCTCCTCGGACAATTTCTCCTACGAGCAGTACGTC. The V and J genes are TRBV12-3 or TRBV12-4 and TRBJ2-7; possibly TRBD1 for D (5 bases). Trimming removed 8 bases from V and 0 bases from J, with 17 bases in between. This CDR3 comprises 15 residues.

The V and J genes are TRBV11-2 and TRBJ1-1; the D is unclear. The germline V gene encodes CDR1 SGHAT and CDR2 FQNNGV. This CDR3 is built from 13 residues. The V gene lost 6 bases and the J gene lost 1 base, with 9 bases spanning the gap. The CDR3 DNA sequence: TGTGCCAGCAGTCAGACGGGGAACACTGAAGCTTTCTTT. It specifies CASSQTGNTEAFF.

The gene calls are TRBV7-6 and TRBJ1-1; 8 nucleotides match TRBD1. J gave up 0 bases and V 5 bases, and 14 bases lay outside the gene matches. CDR1 is SGHVS, CDR2 FNYEAQ, per germline. The CDR3 has 18 residues. This chain's CDR3 is CASSSDRGGIHMNTEAFF. CDR3 in DNA: TGTGCCAGCAGCAGTGACAGGGGAGGGATTCACATGAACACTGAAGCTTTCTTT.

The chain couples TRBV4-1 to TRBJ1-4, with TRBD1 as a possible D gene (5 bases). Trimming pared 2 bases from V and 8 bases from J, leaving 15 bases between. Germline V gene sequence: CDR1 MGHRA, CDR2 YSYEKL. The length of the CDR3 is 15 residues. The CDR3 reads CASSQLGGAGEKLFF. The CDR3 DNA reads TGCGCCAGCAGCCAACTTGGAGGGGCAGGGGAAAAACTGTTTTTT.

The rearrangement uses TRBV7-2 and TRBJ2-3; the match to TRBD2 covers 10 bases. Germline V gene data show CDR1 as SGHTA and CDR2 as FQGNSA. Trimming took 4 bases from V and 6 from J; bases not matched to a gene: 10. There are 16 residues in the CDR3. The CDR3, as DNA: TGTGCCAGCAGCTCCCCCGACAGCGGGGGGGCGGATACGCAGTATTTT. It specifies CASSSPDSGGADTQYF.

The J gene is TRBJ1-2, the V gene TRBV4-3; no clear D gene. The CDR3 totals 16 residues. Trimming took 0 bases from V and 3 from J, leaving 14 bases between them. The germline gives CDR1 LGHNA, CDR2 YSLEER. The CDR3 DNA is TGCGCCAGCAGCCAAGATAAGGCTGCCTGGGACTATGGCTACACCTTC. Its translation is CASSQDKAAWDYGYTF.

The table lists this clonotype with a few counts. This sequence joins TRBV5-1 and TRBJ2-5; D not resolved. V lost 3 bases, J lost 5 bases, and 14 bases lay in between. The CDR3 spans 14 residues. The germline V gene encodes CDR1 SGHRS and CDR2 YFSETQ. The CDR3 here is CASSSLPGRETQYF. Written as DNA, the CDR3 is TGCGCCAGCAGCTCCCTGCCAGGTCGGGAGACCCAGTACTTC.

This clonotype was counted at least ten times. The chain employs TRBV7-9 and TRBJ1-1, with D maybe TRBD1 (5 bases). The germline V gene encodes CDR1 SEHNR and CDR2 FQNEAQ (reference sequence). V shed 8 bases and J shed 6 bases, with 16 bases lying between them. CDR3 length equals 13 residues. For the CDR3, the DNA is TGTGCCAGCGACAACCGGGGCCGACCTGAAGCTTTCTTT. It translates to CASDNRGRPEAFF.

The chain joins TRBV9 to TRBJ2-2; D is uncertain. V lost 0 bases and J 7 bases, leaving 10 bases between the germline ends. This CDR3 contains 14 residues. From germline, CDR1 is SGDLS and CDR2 YYNGEE. In DNA, the CDR3 is TGTGCCAGCAGCGTAGCTACGACGATCGGGGAGCTGTTTTTT. It is translated as CASSVATTIGELFF.

J is TRBJ2-5 and V is TRBV5-1; 9 nucleotides agree with TRBD1. CDR1 SGHRS and CDR2 YFSETQ come from the germline V gene. V shed 3 bases and J 10 bases; nucleotides not matched to a gene: 13. The CDR3 sequence is 15 residues long. CDR3 sequence reads: CASSSSRDREPIQYF. The CDR3 region has the DNA TGCGCCAGCAGCTCTAGCCGGGACAGGGAACCCATCCAGTACTTC.